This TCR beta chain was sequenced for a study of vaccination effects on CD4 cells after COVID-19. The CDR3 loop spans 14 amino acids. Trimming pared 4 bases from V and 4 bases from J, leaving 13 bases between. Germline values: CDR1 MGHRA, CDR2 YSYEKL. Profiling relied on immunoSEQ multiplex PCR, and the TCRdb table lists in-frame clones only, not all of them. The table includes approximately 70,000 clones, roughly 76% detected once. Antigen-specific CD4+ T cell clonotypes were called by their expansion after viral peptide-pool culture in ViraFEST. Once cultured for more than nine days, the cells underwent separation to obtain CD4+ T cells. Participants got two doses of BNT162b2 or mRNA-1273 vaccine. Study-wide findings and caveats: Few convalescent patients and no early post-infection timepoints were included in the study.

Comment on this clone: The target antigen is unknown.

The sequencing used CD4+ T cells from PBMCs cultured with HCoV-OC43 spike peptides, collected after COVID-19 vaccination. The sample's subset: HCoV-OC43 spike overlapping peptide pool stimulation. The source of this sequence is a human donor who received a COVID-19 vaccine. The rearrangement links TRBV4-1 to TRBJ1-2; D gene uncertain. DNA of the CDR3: TGCGCCAGCAGCCCCGTCGGGGTGGCCTATGGCTACACCTTC. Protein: CASSPVGVAYGYTF.